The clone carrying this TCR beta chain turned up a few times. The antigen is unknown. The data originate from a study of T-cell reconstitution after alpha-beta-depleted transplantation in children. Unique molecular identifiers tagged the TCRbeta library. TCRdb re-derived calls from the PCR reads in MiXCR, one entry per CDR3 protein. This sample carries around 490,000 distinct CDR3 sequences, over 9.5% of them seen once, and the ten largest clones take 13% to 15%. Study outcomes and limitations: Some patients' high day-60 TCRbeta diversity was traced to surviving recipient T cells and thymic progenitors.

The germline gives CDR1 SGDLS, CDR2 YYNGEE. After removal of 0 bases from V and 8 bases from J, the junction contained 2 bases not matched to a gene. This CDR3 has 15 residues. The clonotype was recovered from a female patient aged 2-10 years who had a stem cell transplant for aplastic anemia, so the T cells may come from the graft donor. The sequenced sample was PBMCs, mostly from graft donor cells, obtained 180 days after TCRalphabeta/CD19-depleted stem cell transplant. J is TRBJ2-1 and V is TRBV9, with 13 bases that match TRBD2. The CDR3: CASSVGGLAGDEQFF. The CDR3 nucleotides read TGTGCCAGCAGCGTAGGTGGACTAGCGGGAGATGAGCAGTTCTTC.